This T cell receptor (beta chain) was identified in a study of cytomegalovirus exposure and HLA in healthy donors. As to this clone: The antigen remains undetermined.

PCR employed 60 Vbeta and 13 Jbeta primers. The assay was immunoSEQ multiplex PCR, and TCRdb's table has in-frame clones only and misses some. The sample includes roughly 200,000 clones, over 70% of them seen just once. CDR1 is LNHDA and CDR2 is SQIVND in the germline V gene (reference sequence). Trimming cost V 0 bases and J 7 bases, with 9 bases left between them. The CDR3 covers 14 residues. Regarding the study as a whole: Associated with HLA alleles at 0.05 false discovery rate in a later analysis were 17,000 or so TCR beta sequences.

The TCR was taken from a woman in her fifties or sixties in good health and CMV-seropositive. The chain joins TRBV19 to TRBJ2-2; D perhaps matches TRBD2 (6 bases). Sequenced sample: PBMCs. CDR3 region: CASSIEEGRGELFF. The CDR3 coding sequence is TGTGCCAGTAGTATAGAGGAGGGCCGCGGGGAGCTGTTTTTT.